Here is one TCR beta chain with its context. The CDR3 runs 16 residues. Trimming shortened V by 7 bases and J by 1 base, and 17 bases separated the two germline ends. The sample originates from a study of T-cell reconstitution after alpha-beta-depleted transplantation in children. Construction of the TCRbeta library involved unique molecular identifiers. TCRdb processed the PCR reads anew with MiXCR; each CDR3 protein has one entry. The table shows 700,000 to 950,000 distinct CDR3 sequences, with under 20% occurring only once. J is TRBJ2-1 and V is TRBV12-3 or TRBV12-4; D remains unclear. The sequences come from PBMCs, mostly from graft donor cells, collected 360 days after TCRalphabeta/CD19-depleted stem cell transplant. This TCR was sampled from a male patient between 5 and 17 years old who had a stem cell transplant for acute lymphoblastic leukemia, so the T cells may come from the graft donor. CDR3 sequence reads: CASTPVGILSYNEQFF. CDR3 coding DNA: TGTGCCAGCACTCCCGTGGGCATTTTATCCTACAATGAGCAGTTCTTC.